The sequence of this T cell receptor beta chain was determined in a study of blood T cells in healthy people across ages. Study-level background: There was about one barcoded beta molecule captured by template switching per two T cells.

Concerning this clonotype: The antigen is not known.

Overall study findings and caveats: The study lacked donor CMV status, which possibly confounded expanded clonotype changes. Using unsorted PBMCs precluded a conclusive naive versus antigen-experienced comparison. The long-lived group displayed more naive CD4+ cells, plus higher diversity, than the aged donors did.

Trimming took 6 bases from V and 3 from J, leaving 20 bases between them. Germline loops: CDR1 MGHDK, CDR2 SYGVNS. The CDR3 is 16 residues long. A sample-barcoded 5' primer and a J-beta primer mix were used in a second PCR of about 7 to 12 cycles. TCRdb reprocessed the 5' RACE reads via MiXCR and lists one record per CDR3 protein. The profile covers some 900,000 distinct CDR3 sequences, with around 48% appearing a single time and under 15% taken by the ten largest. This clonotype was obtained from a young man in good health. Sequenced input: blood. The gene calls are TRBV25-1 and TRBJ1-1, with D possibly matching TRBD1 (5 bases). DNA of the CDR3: TGTGCCAGCAGCAAGGGTAAGGCCAGGGAGTACACTGAAGCTTTCTTT. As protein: CASSKGKAREYTEAFF.